A selection of T cell receptor beta chains follows, all from one sample in a study of blood T cells in healthy people across ages. One entry per CDR3 protein, called by TCRdb with MiXCR from the 5' RACE reads. The repertoire holds about 1.4 million distinct CDR3 sequences, 59% seen once, with 6.5% to 8% in the top ten. What was sequenced was blood. The source of these receptors is a man between 18 and 35 years old in good health. CDR3s include the opening cysteine and the closing phenylalanine or tryptophan. D genes are given only for firm matches. Clone size is stated in some rows and not others, as once, few, many or a class when expanded.

v_call,j_call,clone_size,d_call,cdr3_length,cdr3_nt,cdr3_aa
TRBV6-6,TRBJ2-3,NA,NA,17,TGTGCCAGCAGCCGAACAAAGGGGGGGGGGTTCAAAGATACGCAGTATTTT,CASSRTKGGGFKDTQYF
TRBV4-1,TRBJ2-5,NA,NA,17,TGCGCCAGCAGCCAAGATCCCCGGGGGAGTGGCCAAGAGACCCAGTACTTC,CASSQDPRGSGQETQYF
TRBV12-3/TRBV12-4,TRBJ2-1,few,TRBD2,14,TGTGCCAGCAGACTAGCGGGGGGGCTAAATGAGCAGTTCTTC,CASRLAGGLNEQFF
TRBV4-2,TRBJ2-7,few,NA,16,TGTGCCAGCAGCCAAGCTAGACTAGACACAGATTACGAGCAGTACTTC,CASSQARLDTDYEQYF
TRBV5-1,TRBJ2-7,NA,NA,14,TGCGCCAGCAGCTTTTACGGGCCCTACGACGAGCAGTACTTC,CASSFYGPYDEQYF
TRBV4-1,TRBJ2-3,NA,NA,16,TGCGCCAGCAGCCAAGGTGCGCCCGGGGTTACAGATACGCAGTATTTT,CASSQGAPGVTDTQYF
TRBV3-1,TRBJ2-7,NA,NA,12,TGTGCCAGCAGCCACTCCCCCTACGAGCAGTACTTC,CASSHSPYEQYF
TRBV7-2,TRBJ2-5,NA,NA,14,TGTGCCAGCAGCCCAGCGAACGTTCAAGAGACCCAGTACTTC,CASSPANVQETQYF
TRBV19,TRBJ2-7,NA,NA,13,TGTGCCAGTAGTATAAGTCCCGCCTACGAGCAGTACTTC,CASSISPAYEQYF
TRBV12-3/TRBV12-4,TRBJ2-3,NA,NA,17,TGTGCCAGCAGTCCCCGAGACTCCGGCCCCCACACAGATACGCAGTATTTT,CASSPRDSGPHTDTQYF
TRBV29-1,TRBJ1-2,few,TRBD1,16,TGCAGCGTTGAAGTGGGCCCCCCAGACAGGGTCTATGGCTACACCTTC,CSVEVGPPDRVYGYTF
TRBV20-1,TRBJ2-7,NA,NA,14,TGCAGTGCTAGAAAAAAGGGCTCCGGCTACGAGCAGTACTTC,CSARKKGSGYEQYF
TRBV2,TRBJ1-4,NA,TRBD1,15,TGTGCCAGCAGACCTTTTTCAGGGGGCAATGAAAAACTGTTTTTT,CASRPFSGGNEKLFF
TRBV7-8,TRBJ2-7,NA,NA,14,TGTGCCAGCAACCGAGCGGGCCCCTACAATGAGCAGTACTTC,CASNRAGPYNEQYF
TRBV7-2,TRBJ2-7,once,TRBD2,14,TGTGCCAGCAGCTTTACTAGCGGGATTTACGAGCAGTACTTC,CASSFTSGIYEQYF
TRBV4-3,TRBJ2-1,few,NA,16,TGCGCCAGCAGCTACACCACGACTAGACAGCATAATGAGCAGTTCTTC,CASSYTTTRQHNEQFF
TRBV20-1,TRBJ2-5,few,NA,14,TGCAGTGCTAGAGACGGGGTGGATCGGAGTGCCCAGTACTTC,CSARDGVDRSAQYF
TRBV20-1,TRBJ2-7,few,TRBD2,15,TGCAGTGCTAGAGTCCCTAGCGGGACCGCCTACGAGCAGTACTTC,CSARVPSGTAYEQYF
TRBV20-1,TRBJ1-1,NA,NA,13,TGCAGTGCAAACGGACAAACTGGGACTGAAGCTTTCTTT,CSANGQTGTEAFF
TRBV2,TRBJ2-3,NA,TRBD1,15,TGTGCCAGCAGGCAACGGACAGGGCATTCAGATACGCAGTATTTT,CASRQRTGHSDTQYF
TRBV7-9,TRBJ2-3,NA,NA,12,TGTGCCAGCCGACAGAATCTGGATACGCAGTATTTT,CASRQNLDTQYF
TRBV20-1,TRBJ1-2,few,NA,14,TGCAGTGCTCCGAAATTAGGCTTTAACTATGGCTACACCTTC,CSAPKLGFNYGYTF
TRBV27,TRBJ1-2,NA,NA,14,TGTGCCAGCAGTTCCCTCGGCAGCCCCTATGGCTACACCTTC,CASSSLGSPYGYTF
TRBV20-1,TRBJ2-5,NA,TRBD1,13,TGCAGTGCTAGTAGACAGGGGGAGGAGACCCAGTACTTC,CSASRQGEETQYF
TRBV6-6,TRBJ2-1,NA,TRBD2,15,TGTGCCAGCACCGCTCGGGCTAGCGGGGGGGTAGTCCCGTTCTTC,CASTARASGGVVPFF
TRBV6-6,TRBJ2-1,NA,TRBD2,16,TGTGCCAGCAGACTTGGACTAGCGGGAGTAGGCGATGAGCAGTTCTTC,CASRLGLAGVGDEQFF
TRBV4-3,TRBJ2-7,NA,NA,13,TGCGCCAGCAGCCAAGATAAGTCCTACGAGCAGTACTTC,CASSQDKSYEQYF
TRBV6-1,TRBJ2-7,few,NA,16,TGTGCCAGCAGTGAAGCGCCAACAGGACAGCCTTACGAGCAGTACTTC,CASSEAPTGQPYEQYF
TRBV9,TRBJ1-2,once,NA,13,TGTGCCAGCAGCGTGACCGGACTAAGGGGCTACACCTTC,CASSVTGLRGYTF
TRBV25-1,TRBJ2-7,NA,NA,12,TGTGCCAGTATATCGACAGTCTACGAGCAGTACTTC,CASISTVYEQYF
TRBV29-1,TRBJ2-7,few,NA,13,TGCAGCGTCAAGGCAGGGCCAGGCTACGAGCAGTACTTC,CSVKAGPGYEQYF
TRBV6-6,TRBJ1-1,few,NA,13,TGTGCCAGCAGTTACAGCAGGGACTCTGAAGCTTTCTTT,CASSYSRDSEAFF
TRBV12-3/TRBV12-4,TRBJ2-5,NA,TRBD1,16,TGTGCCAGCAGATCCCTCGGACAGGGAACGGGTGAGACCCAGTACTTC,CASRSLGQGTGETQYF
TRBV12-3/TRBV12-4,TRBJ2-7,NA,NA,14,TGTGCCAGCAGTCTAGATCCCGCTTACAATGAGCAGTACTTC,CASSLDPAYNEQYF
TRBV5-1,TRBJ1-2,NA,TRBD1,17,TGCGCCAGCAGCTTAACACCTACAGGGGGCTTGTACTATGGCTACACCTTC,CASSLTPTGGLYYGYTF
TRBV6-2/TRBV6-3,TRBJ1-2,NA,NA,13,TGTGCCAGCAGGCCGACAGCTACCTATGGCTACACCTTC,CASRPTATYGYTF
TRBV10-3,TRBJ2-3,NA,NA,12,TGTGCCTCCGCGGGGAGCACAGATACGCAGTATTTT,CASAGSTDTQYF
TRBV5-1,TRBJ2-1,few,NA,15,TGTGCCAGCAGTTCCGGACAGAGCTCCTATAATGAGCAGTTCTTC,CASSSGQSSYNEQFF
TRBV29-1,TRBJ2-7,few,TRBD1,13,TGCAGCGTTCGGACAGGAGGCCGCTACGAGCAGTACTTC,CSVRTGGRYEQYF
TRBV29-1,TRBJ1-1,NA,NA,15,TGCAGCGCCCCGAATCCGACAGCTCCAAACACTGAAGCTTTCTTT,CSAPNPTAPNTEAFF
TRBV11-2,TRBJ2-1,NA,NA,12,TGTGCCAGCAGCTTTACAACCCCCGAGCAGTTCTTC,CASSFTTPEQFF
TRBV12-5,TRBJ1-1,few,NA,11,TGTGCTAGTGGGAAAAACACTGAAGCTTTCTTT,CASGKNTEAFF
TRBV24-1,TRBJ2-1,NA,NA,16,TGTGCCACCAGTGATCCCTCGGGGAGCTCCTACAATGAGCAGTTCTTC,CATSDPSGSSYNEQFF
TRBV29-1,TRBJ2-7,few,NA,12,TGCAGCGTTGTTCAGGGAGGTAGCGAGCAGTACTTC,CSVVQGGSEQYF
TRBV13,TRBJ1-2,NA,TRBD1,17,TGTGCCACCTATTACCCTTCGGACAGGGGGCGAATCGATGGCTACACCTTC,CATYYPSDRGRIDGYTF
TRBV7-2,TRBJ2-1,NA,TRBD2,16,TGTGCCAGCAGCTTAGTTAGCGGGGGGGTTAACAATGAGCAGTTCTTC,CASSLVSGGVNNEQFF
TRBV6-5,TRBJ2-3,NA,NA,11,TGTGCCAGCAGTTATCCCGGAAAGCGGTATTTT,CASSYPGKRYF
TRBV11-2,TRBJ1-2,NA,NA,20,TGTGCCAGCAGCCCAACATCAGACGGGAAGTGGGAAGCGCGTCAGTATGGCTACACCTTC,CASSPTSDGKWEARQYGYTF
TRBV11-2,TRBJ2-7,few,NA,15,TGTGCCAGCAGCTTAGCGGGGGGCGATTTCTACGAGCAGTACTTC,CASSLAGGDFYEQYF
TRBV9,TRBJ2-1,few,TRBD2,15,TGTGCCAGCAGCGTTTCTTCTAGCGGGGTTAGAGAGCAGTTCTTC,CASSVSSSGVREQFF
TRBV12-3/TRBV12-4,TRBJ2-1,NA,TRBD2,15,TGTGCCAGCAAGCTAGCGGGAGGGCCCCAAAGTGAGCAGTTCTTC,CASKLAGGPQSEQFF
TRBV7-8,TRBJ2-3,once,TRBD2,17,TGTGCCAGCAGCCCAGAGGGTAGCGGGGGATACACAGATACGCAGTATTTT,CASSPEGSGGYTDTQYF
TRBV20-1,TRBJ2-4,few,NA,14,TGCAGTGCTCGTCAGTCACTAGCCAAAAACATTCAGTACTTC,CSARQSLAKNIQYF
TRBV7-2,TRBJ1-1,NA,NA,12,TGTGCCAGCAGATTAAAGAACATTGAAGCTTTCTTT,CASRLKNIEAFF
TRBV4-1,TRBJ2-7,few,NA,14,TGCGCCAGCAGCCAAGATCCGGGGGATTACGAGCAGTACTTC,CASSQDPGDYEQYF
TRBV7-8,TRBJ2-7,NA,NA,16,TGTGCCAGCAGCTTAGCGCTTGACAGGTCGCTTTACGAGCAGTACTTC,CASSLALDRSLYEQYF
TRBV7-9,TRBJ2-1,few,NA,12,TGTGCCAGCAGCCGACAGGCCCTAGAGCAGTTCTTC,CASSRQALEQFF
TRBV2,TRBJ2-7,NA,TRBD2,16,TGTGCCAGCAGTGACGTACTAGCGGGAGCCTCCTACGAGCAGTACTTC,CASSDVLAGASYEQYF
TRBV5-5,TRBJ2-3,NA,NA,16,TGTGCCAGCAGCTTGTATCAGTCAAGGGGCACAGATACGCAGTATTTT,CASSLYQSRGTDTQYF